These T cell receptor beta chains were read from a single sample in a study of blood T cell repertoires in COVID-19. Profiling relied on immunoSEQ multiplex PCR, and the TCRdb table lists in-frame clones only, not all of them. The sample has roughly 34,000 clones, over 75% seen once. The material sequenced was peripheral blood. These TCRs come from a man older than 75 with active COVID-19. Both conserved end residues are part of each CDR3. D genes are given only for firm matches. The size entry is marked missing in some rows and otherwise reads once, few, many or a size class.

>TRBV6-5|NA|TRBJ2-3|TRBD2
TGTGCCAGCAGGCGGACTAGCGGGGGTTACAGGGCGCAGTATTTT
CASRRTSGGYRAQYF
>TRBV5-1|once|TRBJ2-1|TRBD2
TGCGCCAGCAGCTTGTTAGGCGGGGGAAACAATGAGCAGTTCTTC
CASSLLGGGNNEQFF
>TRBV7-3|NA|TRBJ2-3|NA
TGTGCCAGCAGCTTCGGGGGGACATCTCAGCAGTATTTT
CASSFGGTSQQYF
>TRBV7-7|NA|TRBJ1-1|NA
TGTGCCAGCAGCGCAACAGAGAACACTGAAGCTTTCTTT
CASSATENTEAFF
>TRBV7-6|NA|TRBJ2-3|NA
TGTGCCAGCAGCACTCAAACAGGGAATCTAGGACCAGATACGCAGTATTTT
CASSTQTGNLGPDTQYF
>TRBV9|once|TRBJ1-1|NA
TGTGCCAGCAGCTCCCGACAGTACACTGAAGCTTTCTTT
CASSSRQYTEAFF
>TRBV5-1|NA|TRBJ2-1|TRBD2
TGCGCCAGCAGCCAGGGACTAGCTGTCTACAATGAGCAGTTCTTC
CASSQGLAVYNEQFF
>TRBV5-1|NA|TRBJ2-2|TRBD1
TGCGCCAGCAAGGTACAGGGGGGATCGAACACCGGGGAGCTGTTTTTT
CASKVQGGSNTGELFF
>TRBV5-6|NA|TRBJ1-5|NA
TGTGCCAGCAGCTCAAGAGGGTATAGCAATCAGCCCCAGCATTTT
CASSSRGYSNQPQHF
>TRBV7-9|once|TRBJ1-4|TRBD1
TGTGCCAGCAGCCTGGACAGGGGAGAGGAAAAACTGTTTTTT
CASSLDRGEEKLFF
>TRBV24-1|NA|TRBJ1-3|NA
TGTGCCACCAGTGATTCCGGTGGGGGGAACACCATATATTTT
CATSDSGGGNTIYF
>TRBV5-6|few|TRBJ2-7|NA
TGTGCCAGCAGCAATGACAGACTCTCCTACGAGCAGTACTTC
CASSNDRLSYEQYF
>TRBV3-1/TRBV3-2|NA|TRBJ2-5|NA
TGTGCCAGCAGCCAGTTCGGGGGGCTTGAGACCCAGTACTTC
CASSQFGGLETQYF
>TRBV28|NA|TRBJ2-7|NA
TGTGCCAGCAGTTCCGGACAGAACTACGAGCAGTACTTC
CASSSGQNYEQYF
>TRBV5-1|NA|TRBJ2-7|NA
TGCGCCAGCAAGAGAAGGCAGGGAACCTACGAGCAGTACTTC
CASKRRQGTYEQYF
>TRBV5-1|NA|TRBJ1-5|NA
TGCGCCAGCAGCTCGGACCCGGGAGACGATCAGCCCCAGCATTTT
CASSSDPGDDQPQHF
>TRBV5-1|NA|TRBJ2-7|TRBD2
TGCGCCAGCAGCTTGGACGGGGGGGCAGTAAACGAGCAGTACTTC
CASSLDGGAVNEQYF
>TRBV6-5|NA|TRBJ2-2|NA
TGTGCCAGCAGTTACTCCAGGGGAATCGGGGAGCTGTTTTTT
CASSYSRGIGELFF
>TRBV4-1|few|TRBJ1-2|NA
TGCGCCAGCAGCCCTGACACCTCATCCTATGGCTACACCTTC
CASSPDTSSYGYTF
>TRBV9|NA|TRBJ2-3|NA
TGTGCCAGCAGCGTAGTAGCGGCCACTAGCACAGATACGCAGTATTTT
CASSVVAATSTDTQYF
>TRBV9|NA|TRBJ1-4|TRBD1
TGTGCCAGCAGTGAGTCCGGGACAGGGGCTGAAAAACTGTTTTTT
CASSESGTGAEKLFF
>TRBV14|NA|TRBJ2-1|TRBD2
TGTGCCAGCAGCCACCGGACTAGGATAGGCTACAATGAGCAGTTCTTC
CASSHRTRIGYNEQFF
>TRBV29-1|NA|TRBJ2-5|NA
TGCAGCGTTGACTGGCAGGGGCATCCCCTGGGAGAGACCCAGTACTTC
CSVDWQGHPLGETQYF
>TRBV5-1|once|TRBJ2-7|NA
TGCGCCAGCAGCTTGGACCAGGACAGATACGAGCAGTACTTC
CASSLDQDRYEQYF
>TRBV4-1|NA|TRBJ1-1|TRBD1
TGCGCCAGCAGCCACCCGGGACAGGGGAGGACTGAAGCTTTCTTT
CASSHPGQGRTEAFF
>TRBV28|NA|TRBJ1-5|TRBD1
TGTGCCACCCAGGGGGGAAGTCAGCCCCAGCATTTT
CATQGGSQPQHF
>TRBV7-8|NA|TRBJ2-5|TRBD2
TGTGCCAGCAGCCTCCGGACTAGCGGGGCTGAGACCCAGTACTTC
CASSLRTSGAETQYF
>TRBV3-1/TRBV3-2|NA|TRBJ2-6|NA
TGTGCCAGCAGCTCAGACAGTTATAACTCTTGGGCCAACGTCCTGACTTTC
CASSSDSYNSWANVLTF
>TRBV5-5|NA|TRBJ1-5|NA
TGTGCCAGCAGCTTGACGACGGGACAGCCCCAGCATTTT
CASSLTTGQPQHF
>TRBV5-5|NA|TRBJ2-7|TRBD1
TGTGCCAGCAGCCAAACAGGGGGCGAGCAGTACTTC
CASSQTGGEQYF
>TRBV4-1|NA|TRBJ2-2|NA
TGCGCCAGCAGCCAAGTCCGCCCGGGGGTCGGTACCGGGGAGCTGTTTTTT
CASSQVRPGVGTGELFF
>TRBV29-1|medium-sized|TRBJ2-2|NA
TGCAGCGTTGAGGTTCAGGGGACAAACACCGGGGAGCTGTTTTTT
CSVEVQGTNTGELFF
>TRBV2|NA|TRBJ1-2|NA
TGTGCCAGCAGTGACGGCAACAGGGGCTACACCTTC
CASSDGNRGYTF
>TRBV18|NA|TRBJ2-7|TRBD1
TGTGCCAGCTCGCCAGACAGGGGCCCTTCCTACGAGCAGTACTTC
CASSPDRGPSYEQYF
>TRBV11-3|NA|TRBJ2-2|TRBD1
TGTGCCAGCAGCAAACGACAGGGGAAGGCCGGGGAGCTGTTTTTT
CASSKRQGKAGELFF
>TRBV2|NA|TRBJ2-3|NA
TGTGCCAGCAGGACAGACACAGATACGCAGTATTTT
CASRTDTDTQYF
>TRBV5-4|few|TRBJ1-6|TRBD1
TGTGCCAGCAGCTTACAGGGGGCTAATTCACCCCTCCACTTT
CASSLQGANSPLHF
>TRBV18|NA|TRBJ2-3|TRBD2
TGTGCCAGCTCCTATAGCGGGCGCACAGATACGCAGTATTTT
CASSYSGRTDTQYF
>TRBV30|few|TRBJ1-4|NA
TGTGCCTGGGTGACGGACAATAATGAAAAACTGTTTTTT
CAWVTDNNEKLFF
>TRBV5-8|NA|TRBJ2-3|NA
TGTGCCAGCAGCTTATACCAGGGGAGCACAGATACGCAGTATTTT
CASSLYQGSTDTQYF
>TRBV6-1|NA|TRBJ2-1|NA
TGTGCCAGCAGTGAAGCTGCGAGCTCCTCGTTCTTC
CASSEAASSSFF
>TRBV7-8|NA|TRBJ1-1|NA
TGTGCCAGCAGCTTAGGACAGAACACTGAAGCTTTCTTT
CASSLGQNTEAFF
>TRBV28|NA|TRBJ1-6|NA
TGTGCCAGCAAAGGGGGGGTTAGATATAATTCACCCCTCCACTTT
CASKGGVRYNSPLHF
>TRBV5-1|NA|TRBJ1-4|NA
TGCGCCAGCAGCTACTTCTCCCCGGGGGGCGGTGAAAAACTGTTTTTT
CASSYFSPGGGEKLFF
>TRBV5-1|NA|TRBJ1-2|NA
TGCGCCAGCAGTAAAGACGGAGCTAACTATGGCTACACCTTC
CASSKDGANYGYTF
>TRBV30|NA|TRBJ1-2|TRBD1
TGTGCCTGGATCTCCGGGACAGGGGGCGCGGGCTACACCTTC
CAWISGTGGAGYTF
>TRBV7-2|NA|TRBJ2-7|NA
TGTGCCAGCAGCTTGAACCCGGGAAGCTACGAGCAGTACTTC
CASSLNPGSYEQYF
>TRBV28|NA|TRBJ1-2|NA
TGTGCCAGCAGTTCCAGGGGATATGGCTACACCTTC
CASSSRGYGYTF
>TRBV19|once|TRBJ1-3|NA
TGTGCCAGTAGGATAGGGGCGTACTCTGGAAACACCATATATTTT
CASRIGAYSGNTIYF
>TRBV9|NA|TRBJ1-6|NA
TGTGCCAGCAGCCTGGGACATGATAATTCACCCCTCCACTTT
CASSLGHDNSPLHF
>TRBV9|NA|TRBJ2-4|TRBD2
TGTGCCAGCAGCGTGAGCGGGGGGGAAAACATTCAGTACTTC
CASSVSGGENIQYF